The clone carrying this T cell receptor (beta chain) was observed at least ten times. Its antigen is unknown. The junction had 6 bases not matched to a gene; V was cut back by 4 bases and J by 5 bases. This CDR3 comprises 14 residues. These data belong to a study of regulatory T cells in long-lasting Graves disease. Points from the study as a whole: Analyses excluded thyroid tissue, covering peripheral blood alone. Persistent patients had more shared public clonotypes (under 3,000) than new patients (about 900).

CDR3 regions were amplified by Arm-PCR using iRepertoire HTBI primers to build TCR beta libraries. TCRdb analysed the multiplex PCR reads with MiXCR anew, one entry per CDR3 protein. The table records about 460,000 distinct CDR3 sequences, about 14% of them present only once. Time point specified: newly diagnosed GD, antithyroid drugs for less than 3 months. Preparation of the TCR library used RNA extracted from PBMCs. The data also belong to a second study, concerning T cells in Graves' hyperthyroidism and ophthalmopathy. That paper notes: Orbital computed tomography, thyroid ultrasound, serum thyroxine and TRAb, and clinical symptoms together informed the diagnoses. HTBI primers were employed in a first-round RT-PCR of the TCR CDR3.

The V call is TRBV12-3 or TRBV12-4, the J call TRBJ2-7; 9 nucleotides align to TRBD2. The sequencing here drew on peripheral blood mononuclear cells (PBMCs), taken at new diagnosis, from a patient treated with antithyroid drugs. The TCR comes from a woman aged 45-65 years with Graves disease. In DNA form, the CDR3 reads TGTGCCAGCAGTTATAGCGGGAGTACCGACGAGCAGTACTTC. It translates to CASSYSGSTDEQYF.